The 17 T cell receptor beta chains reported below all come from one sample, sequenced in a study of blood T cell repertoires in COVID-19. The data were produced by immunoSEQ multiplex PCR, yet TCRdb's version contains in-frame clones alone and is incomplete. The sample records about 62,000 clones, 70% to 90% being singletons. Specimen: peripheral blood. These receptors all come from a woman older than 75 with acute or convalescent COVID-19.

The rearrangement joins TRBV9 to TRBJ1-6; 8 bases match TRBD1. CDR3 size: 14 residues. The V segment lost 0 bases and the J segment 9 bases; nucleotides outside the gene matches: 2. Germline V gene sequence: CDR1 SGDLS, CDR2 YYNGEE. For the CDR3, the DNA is TGTGCCAGCAGCGTAGACGACAGGGGTTCACCCCTCCACTTT. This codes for CASSVDDRGSPLHF. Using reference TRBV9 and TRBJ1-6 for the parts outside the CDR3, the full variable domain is DSGVTQTPKHLITATGQRVTLRCSPRSGDLSVYWYQQSLDQGLQFLIQYYNGEERAKGNILERFSAQQFPDLHSELNLSSLELGDSALYFCASSVDDRGSPLHFGNGTRLTVT.

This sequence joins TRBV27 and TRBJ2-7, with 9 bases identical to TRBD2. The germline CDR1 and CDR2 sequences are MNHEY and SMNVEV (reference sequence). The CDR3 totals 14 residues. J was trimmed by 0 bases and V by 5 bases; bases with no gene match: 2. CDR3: CASSLSGSSYEQYF. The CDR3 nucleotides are TGTGCCAGCAGTCTTAGCGGGAGCTCCTACGAGCAGTACTTC.

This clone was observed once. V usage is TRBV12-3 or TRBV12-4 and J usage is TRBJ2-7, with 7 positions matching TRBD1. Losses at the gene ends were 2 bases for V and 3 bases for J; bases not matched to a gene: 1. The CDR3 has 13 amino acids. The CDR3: CASSLTGDYEQYF. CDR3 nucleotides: TGTGCCAGCAGTTTAACAGGGGACTACGAGCAGTACTTC.

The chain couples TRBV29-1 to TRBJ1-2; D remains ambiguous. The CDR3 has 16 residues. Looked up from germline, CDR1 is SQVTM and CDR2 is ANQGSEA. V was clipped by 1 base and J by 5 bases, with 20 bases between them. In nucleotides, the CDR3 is TGCAGCGTTGAAGCCGTCGGGGTTGGCGGGCGATATGGCTACACCTTC. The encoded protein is CSVEAVGVGGRYGYTF. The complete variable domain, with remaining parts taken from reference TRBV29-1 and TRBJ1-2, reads SAVISQKPSRDICQRGTSLTIQCQVDSQVTMMFWYRQQPGQSLTLIATANQGSEATYESGFVIDKFPISRPNLTFSTLTVSNMSPEDSSIYLCSVEAVGVGGRYGYTFGSGTRLTVV.

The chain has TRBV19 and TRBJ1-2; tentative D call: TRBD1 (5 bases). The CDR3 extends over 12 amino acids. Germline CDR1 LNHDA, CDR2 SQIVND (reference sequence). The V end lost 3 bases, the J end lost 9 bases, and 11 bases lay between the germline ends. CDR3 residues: CASSIVGGSYTF. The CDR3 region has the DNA TGTGCCAGTAGTATCGTTGGGGGGAGCTACACCTTC.

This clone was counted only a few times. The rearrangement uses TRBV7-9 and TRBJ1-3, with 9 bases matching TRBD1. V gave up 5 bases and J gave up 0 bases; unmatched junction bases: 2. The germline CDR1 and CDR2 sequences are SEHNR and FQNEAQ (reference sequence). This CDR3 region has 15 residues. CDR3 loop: CASSPQGASGNTIYF. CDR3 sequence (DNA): TGTGCCAGCAGCCCACAGGGGGCCTCTGGAAACACCATATATTTT.

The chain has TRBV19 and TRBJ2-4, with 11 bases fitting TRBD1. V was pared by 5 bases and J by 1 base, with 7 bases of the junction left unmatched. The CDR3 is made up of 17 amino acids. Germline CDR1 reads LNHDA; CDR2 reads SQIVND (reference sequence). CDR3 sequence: CASSPGQGVWAKNIQYF. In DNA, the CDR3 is TGTGCCAGTAGTCCGGGACAGGGGGTCTGGGCCAAAAACATTCAGTACTTC.

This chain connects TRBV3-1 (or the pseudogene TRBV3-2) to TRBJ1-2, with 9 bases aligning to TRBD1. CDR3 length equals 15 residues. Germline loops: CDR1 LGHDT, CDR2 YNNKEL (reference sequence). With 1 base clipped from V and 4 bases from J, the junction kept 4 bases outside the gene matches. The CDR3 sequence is CASSQGDRVPYGYTF. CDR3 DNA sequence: TGTGCCAGCAGCCAAGGGGACAGGGTTCCCTATGGCTACACCTTC.

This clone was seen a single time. The CDR3 DNA reads TGTGCCAGTAGTATAGAAGTCGGGCGGAGGACGGAGCTGTTTTTT. Protein: CASSIEVGRRTELFF. This chain joins TRBV19 and TRBJ2-2, with D tentatively TRBD2 (5 bases). Trimming pared 0 bases from V and 10 bases from J, leaving 15 bases between. The CDR3 loop spans 15 amino acids. CDR1 LNHDA and CDR2 SQIVND come from the germline V gene (reference sequence).

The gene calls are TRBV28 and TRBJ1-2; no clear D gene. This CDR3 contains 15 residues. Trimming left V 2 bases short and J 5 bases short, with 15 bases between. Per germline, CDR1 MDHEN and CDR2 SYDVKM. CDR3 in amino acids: CASSLARVEVYGYTF. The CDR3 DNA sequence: TGTGCCAGCAGTTTAGCCCGGGTGGAGGTTTATGGCTACACCTTC.

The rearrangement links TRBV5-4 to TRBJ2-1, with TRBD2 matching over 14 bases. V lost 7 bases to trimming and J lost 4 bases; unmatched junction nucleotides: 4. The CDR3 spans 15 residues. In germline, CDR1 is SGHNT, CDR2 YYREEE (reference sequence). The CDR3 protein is CASGTSGGPYNEQFF. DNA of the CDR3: TGTGCCAGCGGGACTAGCGGGGGACCTTACAATGAGCAGTTCTTC. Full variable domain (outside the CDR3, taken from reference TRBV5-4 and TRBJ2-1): ETGVTQSPTHLIKTRGQQVTLRCSSQSGHNTVSWYQQALGQGPQFIFQYYREEENGRGNFPPRFSGLQFPNYSSELNVNALELDDSALYLCASGTSGGPYNEQFFGPGTRLTVL.

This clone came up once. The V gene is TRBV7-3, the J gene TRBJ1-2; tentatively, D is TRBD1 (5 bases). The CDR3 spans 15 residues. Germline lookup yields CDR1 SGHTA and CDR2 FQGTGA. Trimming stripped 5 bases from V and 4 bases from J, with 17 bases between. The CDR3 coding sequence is TGTGCCAGCAGCGCGAATCCGGGGGAAGCCTATGGCTACACCTTC. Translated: CASSANPGEAYGYTF.

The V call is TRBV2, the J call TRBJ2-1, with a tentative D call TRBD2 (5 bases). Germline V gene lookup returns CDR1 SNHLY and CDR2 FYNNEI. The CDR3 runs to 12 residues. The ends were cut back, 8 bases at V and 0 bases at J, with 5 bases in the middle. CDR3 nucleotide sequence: TGTGCCAGCGGGAGCTCCTACAATGAGCAGTTCTTC. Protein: CASGSSYNEQFF.

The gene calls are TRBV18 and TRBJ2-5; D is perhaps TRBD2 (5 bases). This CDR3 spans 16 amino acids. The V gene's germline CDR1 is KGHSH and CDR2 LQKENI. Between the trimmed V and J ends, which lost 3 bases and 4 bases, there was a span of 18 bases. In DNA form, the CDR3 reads TGTGCCAGCTCACCCCAGAGGGAGAGGGATAGAGAGACCCAGTACTTC. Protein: CASSPQRERDRETQYF. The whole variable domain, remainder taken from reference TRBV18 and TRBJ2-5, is NAGVMQNPRHLVRRRGQEARLRCSPMKGHSHVYWYRQLPEEGLKFMVYLQKENIIDESGMPKERFSAEFPKEGPSILRIQQVVRGDSAAYFCASSPQRERDRETQYFGPGTRLLVL.

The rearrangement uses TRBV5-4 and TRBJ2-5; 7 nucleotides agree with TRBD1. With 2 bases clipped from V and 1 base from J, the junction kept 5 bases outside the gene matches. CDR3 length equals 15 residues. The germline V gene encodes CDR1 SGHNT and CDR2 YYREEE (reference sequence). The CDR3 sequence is CASSFGTELQETQYF. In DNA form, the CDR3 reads TGTGCCAGCAGCTTTGGGACAGAACTCCAAGAGACCCAGTACTTC.

The CDR3 nucleotides are TGTGCCAGCAGCTTAGTAGAGGGTCAATGGTATGGCTACACCTTC. It yields the protein CASSLVEGQWYGYTF. The genes are TRBV7-8 and TRBJ1-2; D gene uncertain. The germline gives CDR1 SGHVS, CDR2 FQNEAQ. Trimming left V 1 base short and J 5 bases short, with 14 bases between. The CDR3 sequence is 15 residues long.

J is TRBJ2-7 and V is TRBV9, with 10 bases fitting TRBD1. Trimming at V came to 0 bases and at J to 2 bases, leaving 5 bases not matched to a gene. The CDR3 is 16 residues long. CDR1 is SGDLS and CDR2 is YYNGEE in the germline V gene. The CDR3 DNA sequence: TGTGCCAGCAGCGTAGCTGGGACAGGGGTAACCTACGAGCAGTACTTC. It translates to CASSVAGTGVTYEQYF.